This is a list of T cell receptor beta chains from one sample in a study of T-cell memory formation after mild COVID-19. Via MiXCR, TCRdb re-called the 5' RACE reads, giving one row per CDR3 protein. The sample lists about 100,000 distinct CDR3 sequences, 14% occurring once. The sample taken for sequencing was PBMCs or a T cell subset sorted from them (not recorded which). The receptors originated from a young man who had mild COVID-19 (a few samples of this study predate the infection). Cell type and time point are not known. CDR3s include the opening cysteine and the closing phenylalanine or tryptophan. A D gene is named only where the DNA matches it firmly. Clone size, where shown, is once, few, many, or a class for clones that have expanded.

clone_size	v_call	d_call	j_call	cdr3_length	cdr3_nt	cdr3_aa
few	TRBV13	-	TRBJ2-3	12	TGTGCCAGCAGCTTAGAACAAGATACGCAGTATTTT	CASSLEQDTQYF
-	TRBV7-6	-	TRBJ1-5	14	TGTGCCAGCAGCTTAGGCTGGGGAGGTCAGCCCCAGCATTTT	CASSLGWGGQPQHF
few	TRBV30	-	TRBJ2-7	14	TGTGCCGGGGGGCGGTCGGACAACTCCTACGAGCAGTACTTC	CAGGRSDNSYEQYF
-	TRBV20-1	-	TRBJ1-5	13	TGCAGTGCTAGGGATGGGGGGGCTCAGCCCCAGCATTTT	CSARDGGAQPQHF
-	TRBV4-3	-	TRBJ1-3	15	TGCGCCAGCAGCCTAGACTTCCTTTCTGGAAACACCATATATTTT	CASSLDFLSGNTIYF
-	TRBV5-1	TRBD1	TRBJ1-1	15	TGCGCCAGCAGCTTCCCCGCGGACAGGGCCACTGAAGCTTTCTTT	CASSFPADRATEAFF
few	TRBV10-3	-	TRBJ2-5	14	TGTGCCCTGCGGGGCACAGAACTCCAAGAGACCCAGTACTTC	CALRGTELQETQYF
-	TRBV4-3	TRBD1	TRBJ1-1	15	TGCGCCAGCAGCCAAGACGCAGGGGGGAGCACTGAAGCTTTCTTT	CASSQDAGGSTEAFF
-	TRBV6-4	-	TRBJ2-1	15	TGTGCCAGCGGGAGGACTGGCGGGTCTTTCAATGAGCAGTTCTTC	CASGRTGGSFNEQFF
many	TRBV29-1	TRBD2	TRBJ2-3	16	TGCAGCGTTTGGGGACTAGCGGGGGCCGCCGAAGATACGCAGTATTTT	CSVWGLAGAAEDTQYF
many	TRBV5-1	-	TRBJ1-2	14	TGCGCCAGCAGCTTGGTATCCCTAAACTATGGCTACACCTTC	CASSLVSLNYGYTF
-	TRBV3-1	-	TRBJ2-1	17	TGTGCCAGCAGCACCCCAAGCGTGATGACTAGTAAAAATGAGCAGTTCTTC	CASSTPSVMTSKNEQFF
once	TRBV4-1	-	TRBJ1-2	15	TGCTCCAGCAGCCAAGAACCTTTGGGAGTATATGGCTACACCTTC	CSSSQEPLGVYGYTF
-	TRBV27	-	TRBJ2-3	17	TGTGCCAGCAGTTTATCCCCTCTGGGCGGGGGCACAGATACGCAGTATTTT	CASSLSPLGGGTDTQYF
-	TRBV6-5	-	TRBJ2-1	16	TGTGCCAGCAGTTTCAACAGGGCGGCCTCCTACAATGAGCAGTTCTTC	CASSFNRAASYNEQFF
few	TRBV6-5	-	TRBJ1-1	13	TGTGCCAGCAGTTACTCCGACAGATCTCGGGATTTCTTT	CASSYSDRSRDFF
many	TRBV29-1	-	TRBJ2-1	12	TGCAGCGTTGAAGCTCTAGGCTATGAGCAGTTCTTC	CSVEALGYEQFF
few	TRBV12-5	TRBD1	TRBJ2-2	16	TGTGCTAGTGGTTTGGCCGGGACAGGGGACACCGGGGAGCTGTTTTTT	CASGLAGTGDTGELFF
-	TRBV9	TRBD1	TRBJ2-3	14	TGTGCCAGCAGCCGGGACAGGGTAACAGATACGCAGTATTTT	CASSRDRVTDTQYF
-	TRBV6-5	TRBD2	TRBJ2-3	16	TGTGCCAGCAGTCCAAGACTAGCGGGAGACACAGATACGCAGTATTTT	CASSPRLAGDTDTQYF
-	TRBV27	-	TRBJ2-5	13	TGTGCCAGCAGTTTTTCGCAGACGGAGACCCAGTACTTC	CASSFSQTETQYF
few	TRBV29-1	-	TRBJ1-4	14	TGCAGCGTTGGGTTCGGTGCAACTAATGAAAAACTGTTTTTT	CSVGFGATNEKLFF
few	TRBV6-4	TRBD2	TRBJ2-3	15	TGTGCCAGCAGAGCCGGGACTAGCGGCACAGATACGCAGTATTTT	CASRAGTSGTDTQYF
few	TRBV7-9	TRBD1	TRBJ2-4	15	TGTGCCAGCAGCTCCAAACAGGGGGAAGTGGACATTCAGTACTTC	CASSSKQGEVDIQYF
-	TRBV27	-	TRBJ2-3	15	TGTGCCAGCAGTTTATGGGGGCAGGACACAGATACGCAGTATTTT	CASSLWGQDTDTQYF
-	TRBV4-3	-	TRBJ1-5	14	TGCGCCAGCAGCCAAGGCAGGGGACATCAGCCCCAGCATTTT	CASSQGRGHQPQHF
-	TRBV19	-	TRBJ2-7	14	TGTGCCAGTAGTATATCCGACTCAGCCTACGAGCAGTACTTC	CASSISDSAYEQYF
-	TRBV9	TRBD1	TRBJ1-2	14	TGTGCCAGCAGTGTACAGGGGGCGAACTATGGCTACACCTTC	CASSVQGANYGYTF
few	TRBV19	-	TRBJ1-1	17	TGTGCCAGTAATCTTGGGGGGTTGTCACTTTTTGGCGCTGAAGCTTTCTTT	CASNLGGLSLFGAEAFF
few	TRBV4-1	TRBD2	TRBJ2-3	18	TGCGCCAGCAGCCAGGCGTACGGACTAGCGGCTAGCACAGATACGCAGTATTTT	CASSQAYGLAASTDTQYF
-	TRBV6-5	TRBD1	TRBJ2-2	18	TGTGCCAGCAGTTACTCGTTCGGACAGGGATTGTGGACCGGGGAGCTGTTTTTT	CASSYSFGQGLWTGELFF
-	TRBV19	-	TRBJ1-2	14	TGTGCCAGTAGTATAGTGCCAGGGCACTATGGCTACACCTTC	CASSIVPGHYGYTF
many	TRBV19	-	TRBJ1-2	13	TGTGCCAGTAAATCCTGGCAGAACTATGGCTACACCTTC	CASKSWQNYGYTF
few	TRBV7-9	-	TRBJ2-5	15	TGTGCCAGCAGTTTCGCTGAGGGCGCGCGGGAGACCCAGTACTTC	CASSFAEGARETQYF
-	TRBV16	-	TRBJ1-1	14	TGTGCCAGCAGCCAATCGGGGGGGGGCACTGAAGCTTTCTTT	CASSQSGGGTEAFF
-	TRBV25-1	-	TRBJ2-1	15	TGTGCCAGCAGTGCTGAGGACGCCTCCTACAATGAGCAGTTCTTC	CASSAEDASYNEQFF
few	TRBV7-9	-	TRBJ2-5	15	TGTGCCAGCAGCGGGGCCGGAAACCTCCAAGAGACCCAGTACTTC	CASSGAGNLQETQYF
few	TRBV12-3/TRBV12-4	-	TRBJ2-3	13	TGTGCCAGCAGTTTAGGGTATAGAGATACGCAGTATTTT	CASSLGYRDTQYF
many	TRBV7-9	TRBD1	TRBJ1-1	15	TGTGCCAGCAGCTCATTTGCTACAGGGGACACTGAAGCTTTCTTT	CASSSFATGDTEAFF
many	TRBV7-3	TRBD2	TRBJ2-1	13	TGTGCCAGCAGCCTCGGGAGGGGGGATGAGCAGTTCTTC	CASSLGRGDEQFF
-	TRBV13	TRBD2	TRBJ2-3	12	TGTGCCAGCACGCGGGGGTTAGATACGCAGTATTTT	CASTRGLDTQYF
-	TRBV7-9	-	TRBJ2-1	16	TGTGCCAGCAGCTTAGAGGCAGGGAAGATCGACAATGAGCAGTTCTTC	CASSLEAGKIDNEQFF